The 27 T cell receptor beta chains in this list originate from one sample, sequenced in a study of control samples from healthy donors and cancer patients. Measured with immunoSEQ multiplex PCR; TCRdb has only the in-frame clones, and not every one. The sample lists approximately 82,000 clones, roughly 94% seen once, with 4.5% to 5.5% in the top ten. The specimen sequenced was blood. The receptors were gathered from a woman between 18 and 29 years old in good health.

CDR3: CATSREHNYEQYF. The CDR3 DNA reads as TGTGCCACCAGCAGAGAACACAACTACGAGCAGTACTTC. The rearrangement uses TRBV15 and TRBJ2-7; D gene uncertain. V lost 0 bases and J lost 3, with 6 bases in between. The CDR3 consists of 13 residues. From germline, CDR1 is LNHNV and CDR2 YYDKDF (reference sequence). The variable domain in full, completed from reference TRBV15 and TRBJ2-7, reads DAMVIQNPRYQVTQFGKPVTLSCSQTLNHNVMYWYQQKSSQAPKLLFHYYDKDFNNEADTPDNFQSRRPNTSFCFLDIRSPGLGDTAMYLCATSREHNYEQYFGPGTRLTVT.

The gene calls are TRBV7-9 and TRBJ2-7; 7 bases map to TRBD1. This CDR3 is 15 amino acids long. Unmatched junction bases numbered 7, after V lost 5 bases and J lost 0 bases. Germline V gene data show CDR1 as SEHNR and CDR2 as FQNEAQ (reference sequence). The CDR3 sequence is CASSLTGASSYEQYF. CDR3 coding DNA: TGTGCCAGCAGCCTTACAGGGGCGAGCTCCTACGAGCAGTACTTC.

The chain combines TRBV6-5 with TRBJ2-5; the match to TRBD2 covers 11 bases. V trimming: 6 bases; J trimming: 5 bases; junction bases outside the gene matches: 5. Germline-derived CDR1 and CDR2 are MNHEY and SVGAGI. The CDR3 consists of 14 residues. The CDR3 region is CASSVSSGRETQYF. The CDR3 bases are TGTGCCAGCAGCGTCTCTAGCGGGAGGGAGACCCAGTACTTC.

V and J are TRBV6-1 and TRBJ2-7, with D tentatively TRBD1 (5 bases). The length of the CDR3 is 13 residues. Germline V gives CDR1 MNHNS, CDR2 SASEGT. V was shortened by 3 bases and J by 3 bases, with 9 bases between the two germline ends. The CDR3 sequence: CASSDRQLYEQYF. In DNA, the CDR3 is TGTGCCAGCAGTGACAGACAGCTCTACGAGCAGTACTTC.

J is TRBJ2-5 and V is TRBV7-6, with TRBD1 identical over 7 bases. CDR1 SGHVS and CDR2 FNYEAQ come from the germline V gene. The CDR3 runs to 16 residues. Trimming removed 6 bases from V and 0 bases from J; junction bases left unmatched: 10. CDR3 protein: CASRRQGAPYQETQYF. The CDR3, as DNA: TGTGCCAGCAGGAGACAGGGCGCCCCGTACCAAGAGACCCAGTACTTC.

This clone was seen a single time. J is TRBJ1-2 and V is TRBV5-1; D unclear. Deletions cut 0 bases from V and 3 bases from J, with 9 bases between. There are 14 residues in the CDR3. The germline V gene encodes CDR1 SGHRS and CDR2 YFSETQ. The CDR3 region is CASSLGMLDYGYTF. The CDR3 DNA follows: TGCGCCAGCAGCTTGGGGATGTTGGACTATGGCTACACCTTC.

This clone is medium-sized in the sample. The chain uses TRBV28 and TRBJ1-2; 8 bases fit TRBD1. This CDR3 is built from 14 residues. The V gene's germline CDR1 is MDHEN and CDR2 SYDVKM. V dropped 5 bases and J dropped 6; count of bases not matched to a gene: 8. CDR3 residues: CASSPRTGWDGYTF. CDR3 DNA: TGTGCCAGCAGTCCTCGGACAGGGTGGGATGGCTACACCTTC.

As DNA, the CDR3 is TGCGCCAGCAGAGAGGAGGGGGTAAGGGGTGAAAAACTGTTTTTT. Its protein is CASREEGVRGEKLFF. The V and J genes are TRBV5-1 and TRBJ1-4; TRBD1 is a possible D gene (6 bases). Germline V gene data show CDR1 as SGHRS and CDR2 as YFSETQ. The CDR3 totals 15 residues. The V gene lost 5 bases and the J gene lost 7 bases, with 18 bases spanning the gap.

This chain uses TRBV5-1 with TRBJ1-1; D not certain. Germline CDR1 and CDR2: SGHRS and YFSETQ. CDR3 length: 12 amino acids. V lost 2 bases and J 1 base, leaving 3 bases between the germline ends. The CDR3 DNA sequence: TGCGCCAGCAGCTTACGGAACACTGAAGCTTTCTTT. Amino acids: CASSLRNTEAFF.

The chain joins TRBV9 to TRBJ2-3, with 8 bases matching TRBD2. There are 16 residues in the CDR3. CDR1 and CDR2 from the germline V gene are SGDLS and YYNGEE. The V gene end was trimmed by 4 bases and the J gene end by 3 bases; junction bases not matched to a gene: 10. CDR3 bases: TGTGCCAGCAGCTCCCAACGGGAGGGATTGACAGATACGCAGTATTTT. Its translation is CASSSQREGLTDTQYF.

The gene calls are TRBV6-5 and TRBJ1-2; 10 bases align to TRBD1. Germline CDR1 is MNHEY and CDR2 is SVGAGI. Losses at the gene ends were 6 bases for V and 6 bases for J; bases not matched to a gene: 7. The CDR3 runs 14 residues. Written as DNA, the CDR3 is TGTGCCAGCAGAGTCGACAGGGGGCGGGATGGCTACACCTTC. It translates to CASRVDRGRDGYTF.

V is TRBV4-2 and J is TRBJ2-2; 10 bases match TRBD2. Per the germline V gene, CDR1 is LGHNA and CDR2 is YNFKEQ. The CDR3 is 16 amino acids. Losses at the gene ends were 0 bases for V and 4 bases for J; bases not matched to a gene: 2. CDR3 nucleotides: TGTGCCAGCAGCCAAGAGCCTAGCGGGAGCACCGGGGAGCTGTTTTTT. Its translation: CASSQEPSGSTGELFF.

The gene calls are TRBV21-1 and TRBJ2-7. TRBV21-1 is listed as a pseudogene. This CDR3 has 17 residues. CDR3 sequence: CASSKGSGALSSYEQYF. The CDR3 DNA follows: TGTGCCAGCAGCAAAGGGTCGGGGGCACTGAGCTCCTACGAGCAGTACTTC.

This clone was seen more than once but under ten times. The V and J genes are TRBV7-6 and TRBJ2-1; TRBD2 agrees at 13 bases. The CDR3 length is 19 residues. The germline V gene has CDR1 SGHVS and CDR2 FNYEAQ. V lost 3 bases to trimming and J lost 0 bases; unmatched junction nucleotides: 8. The CDR3 loop reads CASSFPLAGGTPSYNEQFF. As DNA, the CDR3 is TGTGCCAGCAGCTTCCCACTAGCGGGAGGGACCCCCTCCTACAATGAGCAGTTCTTC.

The chain combines TRBV7-2 with TRBJ1-4; TRBD1 matches at 8 bases. There are 15 residues in the CDR3. Germline trimming cut 5 bases from V and 2 bases from J; bases unmatched to any gene: 4. Germline CDR1 and CDR2: SGHTA and FQGNSA. The CDR3 loop reads CASSRTGRTNEKLFF. The CDR3 bases are TGTGCCAGCAGCCGGACAGGGAGGACTAATGAAAAACTGTTTTTT. Full variable domain (remainder filled in from reference TRBV7-2 and TRBJ1-4): GAGVSQSPSNKVTEKGKDVELRCDPISGHTALYWYRQSLGQGLEFLIYFQGNSAPDKSGLPSDRFSAERTGGSVSTLTIQRTQQEDSAVYLCASSRTGRTNEKLFFGSGTQLSVL.

The rearrangement links TRBV9 to TRBJ1-3; no firm D call. The CDR3 consists of 17 residues. Trimming pared 4 bases from V and 3 bases from J, leaving 20 bases between. Germline lookup yields CDR1 SGDLS and CDR2 YYNGEE. The CDR3 here is CASSLDPGSLNGNTIYF. CDR3 coding DNA: TGTGCCAGCAGCCTAGACCCGGGATCACTGAATGGAAACACCATATATTTT. The variable domain in full, completed from reference TRBV9 and TRBJ1-3, reads DSGVTQTPKHLITATGQRVTLRCSPRSGDLSVYWYQQSLDQGLQFLIQYYNGEERAKGNILERFSAQQFPDLHSELNLSSLELGDSALYFCASSLDPGSLNGNTIYFGEGSWLTVV.

The gene calls are TRBV19 and TRBJ2-1, with D possibly matching TRBD2 (6 bases). CDR3 size: 15 residues. Germline V gene data show CDR1 as LNHDA and CDR2 as SQIVND (reference sequence). Trimming left V 5 bases short and J 2 bases short, with 13 bases between. CDR3 in amino acids: CASSSLALTYNEQFF. The CDR3 DNA reads as TGTGCCAGTAGTTCACTAGCCCTCACCTACAATGAGCAGTTCTTC.

The CDR3 bases are TGTGCCAGCAGCTTAAACGTGAATGAGCAGTTCTTC. It encodes CASSLNVNEQFF. The chain joins TRBV11-3 to TRBJ2-1; D remains unclear. This CDR3 region has 12 residues. CDR1 and CDR2 (germline): SGHNT, YENEEA. V lost 2 bases and J lost 7, with 6 bases in between.

V gene TRBV4-2 combines with J gene TRBJ1-6, with D possibly being TRBD1 (5 bases). V shed 4 bases and J shed 5 bases, with 18 bases lying between them. This CDR3 has 17 residues. Germline V gives CDR1 LGHNA, CDR2 YNFKEQ. The CDR3 DNA reads as TGTGCCAGCAGCCCGGTCCGGGGCGGGTCGGATAATTCACCCCTCCACTTT. Translating it yields CASSPVRGGSDNSPLHF.

The chain uses TRBV27 and TRBJ2-5; weak D call: TRBD1 (6 bases). Trimming shortened V by 5 bases and J by 5 bases, and 12 bases separated the two germline ends. This CDR3 spans 13 amino acids. From germline, CDR1 is MNHEY and CDR2 SMNVEV (reference sequence). CDR3 loop: CASSRRGGETQYF. CDR3 in DNA: TGTGCCAGCAGTCGCAGGGGTGGGGAGACCCAGTACTTC.

The chain has TRBV7-3 and TRBJ2-7; unclear D gene. The CDR3 consists of 13 residues. V was pared by 2 bases and J by 6 bases, with 11 bases between. Germline-derived CDR1 and CDR2 are SGHTA and FQGTGA. CDR3 coding DNA: TGTGCCAGCAGCTTACTGGGCACGAGCGAGCAGTACTTC. Protein: CASSLLGTSEQYF. Full variable domain (missing parts from reference TRBV7-3 and TRBJ2-7): GAGVSQTPSNKVTEKGKYVELRCDPISGHTALYWYRQSLGQGPEFLIYFQGTGAADDSGLPNDRFFAVRPEGSVSTLKIQRTERGDSAVYLCASSLLGTSEQYFGPGTRLTVT.

The rearrangement joins TRBV2 to TRBJ2-2, with TRBD1 matching 7 bases. The germline V gene has CDR1 SNHLY and CDR2 FYNNEI. The CDR3 runs 15 residues. J gave up 3 bases and V 3 bases, and 4 bases lay outside the gene matches. DNA for the CDR3: TGTGCCAGCAGTGAGACAGGGATCGACACCGGGGAGCTGTTTTTT. It yields the protein CASSETGIDTGELFF.

The V and J genes are TRBV7-9 and TRBJ1-3; no clear D. Per germline, CDR1 SEHNR and CDR2 FQNEAQ (reference sequence). V lost 4 bases and J 4 bases, leaving 14 bases between the germline ends. The CDR3 is made up of 15 amino acids. CDR3 in amino acids: CASSSGISEGNTIYF. The CDR3 DNA is TGTGCCAGCAGCTCGGGTATATCCGAGGGAAACACCATATATTTT.

CDR3 nucleotide sequence: TGTGCCAGCAGCAAAGGGTCAGACACGAACACTGAAGCTTTCTTT. Its protein is CASSKGSDTNTEAFF. The rearrangement links TRBV21-1 to TRBJ1-1; the table's D call of TRBD1 was not tested on the DNA. TRBV21-1 is deemed a pseudogene. This CDR3 is built from 15 residues.

The V call is TRBV20-1, the J call TRBJ1-5; 9 nucleotides line up with TRBD1. V trimming: 3 bases; J trimming: 0 bases; junction bases outside the gene matches: 6. Germline assignment: CDR1 DFQATT and CDR2 SNEGSKA (reference sequence). This CDR3 has 16 amino acids. This CDR3 is CSASVLGQGSNQPQHF. The CDR3 coding sequence is TGCAGTGCTAGTGTTTTGGGACAGGGTAGCAATCAGCCCCAGCATTTT.

The chain links TRBV7-3 to TRBJ2-3; no firm D call. The length of the CDR3 is 12 residues. Germline CDR1 SGHTA, CDR2 FQGTGA. The germline V and J ends were trimmed by 5 bases and 8 bases, with 11 bases remaining between them. The CDR3 DNA sequence: TGTGCCAGCAGCCCAAGAAAGGGTACGCAGTATTTT. The encoded protein is CASSPRKGTQYF.

The chain carries TRBV21-1 and TRBJ2-7; the table's D gene call, TRBD1, was not cross checked with the DNA. TRBV21-1 is classified as a pseudogene. The CDR3 spans 17 residues. CDR3 bases: TGTGCCAGCAGCAAAGAAATGGACAGAACCGCTCCTGGCGAGCAGTACTTC. Its protein is CASSKEMDRTAPGEQYF.